A selection of T cell receptor beta chains follows, all from one sample in a study of post-analysis software for immune sequencing data. TCRdb reanalysed the PCR reads using MiXCR and keeps one entry per CDR3 protein. The sample has under 200,000 distinct CDR3 sequences, 35% to 40% seen once. The specimen comprised blood, sampled after autologous hematopoietic stem cell transplantation. The receptor set was obtained from a girl aged 10-17 years with multiple sclerosis. CDR3s include the opening cysteine and the closing phenylalanine or tryptophan. D genes are given only for firm matches. Size is stated for part of the rows, as once, few or many counts, or as a class when the clone is expanded.

V gene	D gene	J gene	clone size	CDR3 protein	CDR3 DNA
TRBV12-3/TRBV12-4	TRBD2	TRBJ2-1	-	CASGLAGGRDEQFF	TGTGCCAGCGGCCTAGCGGGAGGTCGGGATGAGCAGTTCTTC
TRBV7-2	-	TRBJ1-1	once	CASSPRRGGTEAFF	TGTGCCAGCAGCCCCCGGAGGGGGGGCACTGAAGCTTTCTTT
TRBV13	TRBD1	TRBJ2-7	few	CASSFFRDSEQYF	TGTGCCAGCAGCTTTTTCCGGGACAGCGAGCAGTACTTC
TRBV7-8	TRBD1	TRBJ2-3	-	CASSDNRGDTQYF	TGTGCCAGCAGCGACAACAGGGGCGATACGCAGTATTTT
TRBV7-3	TRBD2	TRBJ2-3	-	CASSSLAGGGTDTQYF	TGTGCCAGCAGCTCTCTAGCGGGAGGGGGCACAGATACGCAGTATTTT
TRBV24-1	-	TRBJ2-2	-	CATSEAGRKTGELFF	TGTGCCACCAGTGAGGCCGGGAGAAAGACCGGGGAGCTGTTTTTT
TRBV24-1	TRBD2	TRBJ2-3	many	CATSDLRLAGLPDTQYF	TGTGCCACCAGTGATTTGCGACTAGCGGGATTGCCAGATACGCAGTATTTT
TRBV20-1	TRBD2	TRBJ2-7	-	CSATGGVAGRYEQYF	TGCAGTGCCACAGGTGGGGTAGCGGGACGATACGAGCAGTACTTC
TRBV20-1	TRBD2	TRBJ2-3	-	CSARAWRESYTDTQYF	TGCAGTGCTAGAGCCTGGCGGGAGAGCTACACAGATACGCAGTATTTT
TRBV4-1	TRBD2	TRBJ2-1	few	CASFPGLAGGPPYNEQFF	TGCGCCAGCTTCCCGGGACTAGCGGGAGGGCCACCCTACAATGAGCAGTTCTTC
TRBV11-1	TRBD1	TRBJ2-1	-	CASSSPGQLSYNEQFF	TGTGCCAGCAGTTCCCCGGGACAGCTCTCCTACAATGAGCAGTTCTTC
TRBV28	TRBD2	TRBJ2-1	-	CASSLGGPGGSNGQFF	TGTGCCAGCAGTTTAGGGGGACCGGGGGGGTCGAATGGGCAGTTCTTC
TRBV11-3	TRBD2	TRBJ2-5	few	CASSPGTSGLQETQYF	TGTGCCAGCAGCCCAGGGACTAGCGGGCTCCAAGAGACCCAGTACTTC
TRBV29-1	-	TRBJ2-7	many	CSVEEGGNADSYEQYF	TGCAGCGTTGAAGAAGGGGGGAACGCTGACTCCTACGAGCAGTACTTC
TRBV7-9	-	TRBJ2-7	-	CASSSSALYEQYF	TGTGCCAGCAGCTCCTCCGCCCTATACGAGCAGTACTTC
TRBV7-9	TRBD2	TRBJ2-7	-	CASSSTSVISYEQYF	TGTGCCAGCAGCTCGACTAGCGTGATCTCCTACGAGCAGTACTTC
TRBV20-1	-	TRBJ2-1	-	CSARWARTTLSYNEQFF	TGCAGTGCTAGATGGGCCAGAACCACCCTTTCCTACAATGAGCAGTTCTTC
TRBV3-1	-	TRBJ1-1	once	CASSQGATLEAFF	TGTGCCAGCAGCCAGGGGGCAACACTGGAAGCTTTCTTT
TRBV20-1	-	TRBJ2-3	few	CSARVWGRALTDTQYF	TGCAGTGCTAGAGTTTGGGGGAGAGCTCTCACAGATACGCAGTATTTT
TRBV24-1	TRBD1	TRBJ1-5	many	CATSPRGGLQPQHF	TGTGCCACCAGTCCCAGGGGGGGGCTTCAGCCCCAGCATTTT
TRBV6-5	-	TRBJ1-6	many	CASSYSGHLNSPLHF	TGTGCCAGCAGTTACTCGGGACACCTTAATTCACCCCTCCACTTT
TRBV4-2	-	TRBJ2-7	many	CASSQETSGRDEQYF	TGTGCCAGCAGCCAAGAGACTTCAGGGCGAGACGAGCAGTACTTC
TRBV12-3/TRBV12-4	-	TRBJ2-7	-	CASSPEQYF	TGTGCCAGCAGCCCCGAGCAGTACTTC
TRBV6-2/TRBV6-3	-	TRBJ2-3	many	CASKNGQSTDTQYF	TGTGCCAGCAAAAACGGACAGAGCACAGATACGCAGTATTTT
TRBV5-1	-	TRBJ1-1	few	CASSWTANTEAFF	TGCGCCAGCAGCTGGACAGCGAACACTGAAGCTTTCTTT
TRBV27	TRBD2	TRBJ2-7	-	CASSPTSGYTYEQYF	TGTGCCAGCAGCCCGACTAGCGGCTATACCTACGAGCAGTACTTC
TRBV25-1	TRBD2	TRBJ2-3	-	CASSSVAGLTDTQYF	TGTGCCAGCAGTTCCGTAGCGGGACTGACAGATACGCAGTATTTT
TRBV7-2	-	TRBJ2-7	-	CASSEGGWIREQYF	TGTGCCAGCAGCGAAGGGGGTTGGATACGGGAGCAGTACTTC
TRBV12-3/TRBV12-4	-	TRBJ1-1	-	CASFRTEAFF	TGTGCCAGCTTCCGGACAGAGGCTTTCTTT
TRBV20-1	-	TRBJ2-1	-	CSAPRRRYNEQFF	TGCAGTGCGCCGCGGAGACGCTACAATGAGCAGTTCTTC
TRBV5-1	TRBD2	TRBJ2-7	few	CASSLVAGAPLYEQYF	TGCGCCAGCAGCTTGGTGGCGGGAGCGCCCCTTTACGAGCAGTACTTC
TRBV7-2	TRBD2	TRBJ2-1	-	CASSSPGLAGGNEQFF	TGTGCCAGCAGCTCACCGGGACTAGCGGGAGGCAATGAGCAGTTCTTC
TRBV6-1	-	TRBJ2-3	few	CATWADTQYF	TGTGCCACCTGGGCAGATACGCAGTATTTT
TRBV6-2/TRBV6-3	TRBD2	TRBJ2-3	-	CASSYSVAGADAQYF	TGTGCCAGCAGTTACTCGGTAGCGGGAGCAGATGCGCAGTATTTT
TRBV20-1	TRBD1	TRBJ1-2	few	CSAKRPGQGVIYHGYTF	TGCAGTGCTAAACGTCCGGGACAGGGGGTAATATACCATGGCTACACCTTC